A selection of T cell receptor beta chains follows, all from one sample in a study of blood T cells in healthy people across ages. In TCRdb, the 5' RACE reads were re-called with MiXCR into one record per CDR3 protein. The sample consists of approximately 600,000 distinct CDR3 sequences, under 65% of them appearing once. Sequencing input: blood. Receptors originate from a man between 60 and 75 years old in good health. The CDR3 runs from the conserved cysteine through the conserved F or W. The D gene is left open where the match is weak. Clone size is shown for a subset of rows, as once, few, many or a class of expanded clone.

TRBJ2-5 - TRBV5-1 TRBD2 CASSQGLGARETQYF TGCGCCAGCAGCCAAGGACTAGGCGCACGAGAGACCCAGTACTTC
TRBJ2-3 - TRBV7-2 TRBD2 CASSLASGGAGGDTQYF TGTGCCAGCAGCTTGGCTAGCGGGGGGGCCGGGGGAGATACGCAGTATTTT
TRBJ2-5 few TRBV5-1 TRBD1 CASTIGRDRTQETQYF TGCGCCAGCACCATCGGCCGGGACAGGACACAAGAGACCCAGTACTTC
TRBJ2-4 - TRBV4-1 TRBD1 CASSHPTGDRAKNIQYF TGCGCCAGCAGCCACCCTACAGGGGACCGGGCCAAAAACATTCAGTACTTC
TRBJ2-1 - TRBV20-1 TRBD2 CSARRGASSYNEQFF TGCAGTGCCCGGCGGGGGGCCAGCTCCTACAATGAGCAGTTCTTC
TRBJ2-1 few TRBV5-1 - CASSLSGDLGSTFF TGCGCCAGCAGCTTAAGCGGTGATCTAGGGTCCACGTTCTTC
TRBJ1-2 - TRBV6-1 TRBD1 CASSESGQGGGYTF TGTGCCAGCAGTGAATCCGGACAGGGCGGTGGCTACACCTTC
TRBJ2-1 - TRBV29-1 - CSGDLAVEQFF TGCAGCGGTGATTTAGCAGTTGAGCAGTTCTTC
TRBJ2-5 - TRBV15 - CATSRDRLVGETQYF TGTGCCACCAGCAGAGATCGGCTAGTTGGGGAGACCCAGTACTTC
TRBJ1-2 few TRBV20-1 - CSAHGTSNGYTF TGCAGTGCTCACGGGACAAGCAATGGCTACACCTTC
TRBJ2-5 - TRBV7-9 - CASSLLHHWGRQETQYF TGTGCCAGCAGCTTACTCCACCACTGGGGGAGGCAAGAGACCCAGTACTTC